The sequence of this TCR beta chain was determined in a study of human thymus T cells. Measured with immunoSEQ multiplex PCR; TCRdb has only the in-frame clones, and not every one. Among roughly 54,000 clones listed, 94% were seen once. Germline lookup yields CDR1 SGHTA and CDR2 FQGNSA. The CDR3 runs 14 residues. V gave up 4 bases and J gave up 1 base, with 9 bases separating them. All donors were healthy Finnish infants who were undergoing corrective surgery to treat congenital heart defects. Sequencing used blood. The chain recombines TRBV7-2 with TRBJ2-3, with a tentative D call TRBD1 (5 bases). This receptor was identified in a boy under two years old with a congenital heart defect but otherwise immunologically healthy. CDR3 sequence: CASSSRARTDTQYF. DNA for the CDR3: TGTGCCAGCAGCTCCAGGGCCCGCACAGATACGCAGTATTTT.